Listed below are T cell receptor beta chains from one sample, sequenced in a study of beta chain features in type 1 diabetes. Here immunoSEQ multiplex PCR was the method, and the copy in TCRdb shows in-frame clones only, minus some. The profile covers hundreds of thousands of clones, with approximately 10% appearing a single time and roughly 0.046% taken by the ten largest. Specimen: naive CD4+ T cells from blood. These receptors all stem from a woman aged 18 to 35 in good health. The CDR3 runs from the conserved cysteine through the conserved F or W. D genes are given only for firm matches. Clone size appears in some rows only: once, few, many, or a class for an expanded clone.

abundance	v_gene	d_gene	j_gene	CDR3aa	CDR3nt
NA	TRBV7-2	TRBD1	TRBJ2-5	CASSLAGTGGETQYF	TGTGCCAGCAGCTTAGCAGGGACAGGAGGAGAGACCCAGTACTTC
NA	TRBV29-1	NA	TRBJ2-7	CSVGTGYEQYF	TGCAGCGTTGGGACTGGCTACGAGCAGTACTTC
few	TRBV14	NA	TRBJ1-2	CASSHRDSPTHGYTF	TGTGCCAGCAGCCACCGGGACTCCCCTACGCATGGCTACACCTTC
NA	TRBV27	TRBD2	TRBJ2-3	CASSLSGLAGFLEDTQYF	TGTGCCAGCAGTTTATCAGGACTAGCGGGTTTTTTGGAAGATACGCAGTATTTT
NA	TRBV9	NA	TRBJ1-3	CASSVEPGTSGNTIYF	TGTGCCAGCAGCGTAGAACCAGGCACCTCTGGAAACACCATATATTTT
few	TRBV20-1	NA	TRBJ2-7	CSAHIAARQYF	TGCAGTGCCCACATAGCGGCTCGGCAGTACTTC
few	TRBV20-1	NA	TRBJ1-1	CSAYRYTEAFF	TGCAGTGCATACCGGTACACTGAAGCTTTCTTT
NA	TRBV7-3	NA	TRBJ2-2	CASSLNRAKNTGELFF	TGTGCCAGCAGCTTAAACAGGGCGAAGAACACCGGGGAGCTGTTTTTT
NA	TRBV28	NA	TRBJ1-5	CASSPQGYGNQPQHF	TGTGCCAGCAGTCCTCAGGGGTATGGCAATCAGCCCCAGCATTTT
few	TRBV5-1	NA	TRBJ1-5	CASSVGDNRGQPQHF	TGCGCCAGCAGCGTCGGGGATAATAGGGGTCAGCCCCAGCATTTT
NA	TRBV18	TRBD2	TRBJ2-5	CASSPILAGDRETQYF	TGTGCCAGCTCGCCGATACTAGCGGGAGACCGGGAGACCCAGTACTTC
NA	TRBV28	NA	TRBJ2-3	CASSSTGGTDTQYF	TGTGCCAGCAGTTCTACAGGAGGCACAGATACGCAGTATTTT
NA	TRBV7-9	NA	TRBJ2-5	CASSLGGGTQYF	TGTGCCAGCAGCTTGGGCGGAGGGACCCAGTACTTC
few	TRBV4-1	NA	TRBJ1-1	CASSQESRVMNTEAFF	TGCGCCAGCAGCCAAGAAAGTCGTGTAATGAACACTGAAGCTTTCTTT
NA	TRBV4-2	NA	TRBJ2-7	CASSQDLLPHYEQYF	TGTGCCAGCAGCCAAGATCTTTTGCCCCACTACGAGCAGTACTTC
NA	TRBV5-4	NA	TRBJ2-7	CASSLWSSYEQYF	TGTGCCAGCAGCTTGTGGAGCTCCTACGAGCAGTACTTC
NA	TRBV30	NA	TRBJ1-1	CAWSVWGPSTEAFF	TGTGCCTGGAGTGTATGGGGACCGAGCACTGAAGCTTTCTTT
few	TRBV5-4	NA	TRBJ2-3	CASSVTDTQYF	TGTGCCAGCAGCGTGACAGATACGCAGTATTTT
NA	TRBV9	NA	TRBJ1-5	CASSARFSEPQHF	TGTGCCAGCAGCGCCCGTTTCTCGGAGCCCCAGCATTTT
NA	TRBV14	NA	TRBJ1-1	CASSHRVGGGNTEAFF	TGTGCCAGCAGCCACCGAGTCGGGGGTGGTAACACTGAAGCTTTCTTT
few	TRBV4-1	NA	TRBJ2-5	CASSDSPGRNKETQYF	TGCGCCAGCAGCGATTCGCCGGGACGGAATAAAGAGACCCAGTACTTC
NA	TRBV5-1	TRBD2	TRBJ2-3	CASSLGTSRGDTQYF	TGCGCCAGCAGCTTGGGGACTAGTCGTGGGGATACGCAGTATTTT
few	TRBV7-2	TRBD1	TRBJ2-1	CASNSGTAYNEQFF	TGTGCCAGCAACTCCGGGACAGCGTACAATGAGCAGTTCTTC
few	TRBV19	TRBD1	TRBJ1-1	CASKGQGQMNTEAFF	TGTGCCAGTAAGGGACAGGGCCAAATGAACACTGAAGCTTTCTTT
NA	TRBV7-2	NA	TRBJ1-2	CASSRRTATDEKINYGYTF	TGTGCCAGCAGCCGGAGGACTGCGACGGATGAGAAAATTAACTATGGCTACACCTTC
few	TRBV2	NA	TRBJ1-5	CASSVPGRQPQHF	TGTGCCAGCAGTGTCCCCGGGAGGCAGCCCCAGCATTTT
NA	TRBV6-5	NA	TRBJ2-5	CASSYSLYQETQYF	TGTGCCAGCAGTTACTCGTTATACCAAGAGACCCAGTACTTC
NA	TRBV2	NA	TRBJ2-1	CASNSRVSSYNEQFF	TGTGCCAGCAATTCCAGAGTGAGCTCGTACAATGAGCAGTTCTTC
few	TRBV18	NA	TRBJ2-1	CASSPIRGRHTEQFF	TGTGCCAGCTCACCAATCAGGGGTAGGCATACTGAGCAGTTCTTC
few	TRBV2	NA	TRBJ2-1	CASSPSVLQDNEQFF	TGTGCCAGCAGTCCTAGCGTTCTACAGGACAATGAGCAGTTCTTC
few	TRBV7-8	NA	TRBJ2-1	CASSTRTGRDEQFF	TGTGCCAGCAGCACCCGGACAGGGAGGGATGAGCAGTTCTTC
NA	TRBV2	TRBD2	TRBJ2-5	CASRLAGALRETQYF	TGTGCCAGCAGACTAGCGGGAGCCCTTCGGGAGACCCAGTACTTC
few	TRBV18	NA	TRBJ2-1	CASSPTREGSGEQFF	TGTGCCAGCTCTCCCACTCGGGAAGGGTCAGGGGAGCAGTTCTTC
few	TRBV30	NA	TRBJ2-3	CAWSSDWRRTDTQYF	TGTGCCTGGAGTTCGGATTGGAGGCGCACAGATACGCAGTATTTT
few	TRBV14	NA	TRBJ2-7	CASSQRGPYEQYF	TGTGCCAGCAGCCAAAGGGGACCCTACGAGCAGTACTTC
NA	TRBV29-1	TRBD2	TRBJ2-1	CSVGGGRVYNEQFF	TGCAGCGTTGGTGGCGGGAGGGTCTACAATGAGCAGTTCTTC
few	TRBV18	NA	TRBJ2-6	CASSPGLGSGANVLTF	TGTGCCAGCTCACCAGGACTCGGGTCTGGGGCCAACGTCCTGACTTTC
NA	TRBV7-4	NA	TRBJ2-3	CASSELQVLTDTQYF	TGTGCCAGCAGCGAATTGCAGGTTCTCACAGATACGCAGTATTTT
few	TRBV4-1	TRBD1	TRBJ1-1	CASGDSFKFGAFF	TGCGCCAGCGGGGACAGTTTTAAATTTGGAGCTTTCTTT
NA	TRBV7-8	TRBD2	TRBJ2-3	CASSSELAGGPADTQYF	TGTGCCAGCAGCTCGGAACTAGCGGGGGGGCCCGCAGATACGCAGTATTTT
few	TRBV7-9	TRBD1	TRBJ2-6	CASGHSDRFSGANVLTF	TGTGCCAGCGGCCACTCGGACAGGTTCTCTGGGGCCAACGTCCTGACTTTC
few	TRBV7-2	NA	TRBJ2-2	CASSLVMGGELFF	TGTGCCAGCAGCTTAGTAATGGGCGGGGAGCTGTTTTTT
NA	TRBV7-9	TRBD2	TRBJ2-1	CASSLQAGGQGEQFF	TGTGCCAGCAGCTTACAAGCGGGAGGGCAGGGGGAGCAGTTCTTC
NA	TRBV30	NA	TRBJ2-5	CAWTGAPTKETQYF	TGTGCCTGGACGGGGGCCCCGACCAAAGAGACCCAGTACTTC
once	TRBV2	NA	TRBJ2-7	CASKRETDEQYF	TGTGCCAGCAAGAGGGAGACGGACGAGCAGTACTTC
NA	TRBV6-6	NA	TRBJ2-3	CASSYFSARTDTQYF	TGTGCCAGCAGTTACTTCAGCGCCCGCACAGATACGCAGTATTTT
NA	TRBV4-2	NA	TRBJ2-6	CASSPTDGAGANVLTF	TGTGCCAGCAGCCCCACAGACGGGGCTGGGGCCAACGTCCTGACTTTC
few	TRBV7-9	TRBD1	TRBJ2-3	CASSPDRGTTDTQYF	TGTGCCAGCAGCCCTGACAGGGGAACCACAGATACGCAGTATTTT
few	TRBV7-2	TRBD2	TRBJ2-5	CASSFRTSGGGTQYF	TGTGCCAGCAGCTTCCGGACTAGCGGGGGAGGGACCCAGTACTTC